This T cell receptor (beta chain) was captured by sequencing in a study of blood T cells in healthy people across ages. Study-level points and caveats: A roughly linear fall in TCR beta diversity per million T cells was seen with increasing age. Expanded clonotype changes were possibly confounded by unknown donor CMV status.

A second roughly 6 to 11 cycle PCR used barcoded and J-beta primers. TCRdb reprocessed the 5' RACE reads with MiXCR, giving one entry per CDR3 protein. The sample shows some 930,000 distinct CDR3 sequences, 29% of them seen only once. This clonotype was seen only a few times. Its antigen is unknown. Ranging in age from roughly 6 to 90, the donors were healthy Caucasian individuals from Russia. Researchers report isolating at least 7 million PBMCs per sample. These data were also reused for a study on T cells of mothers and their children.

The sequence derives from a woman in her forties in good health. Sequenced: blood.

The CDR3 DNA reads as TGTGCCAGCAGCGGACCCAGGGTGGCCGAAGCTTTCTTT. It yields the protein CASSGPRVAEAFF. The V call is TRBV9, the J call TRBJ1-1; D might be TRBD1 (5 bases). The CDR3 has 13 amino acids. Trimming removed 3 bases from V and 8 bases from J, with 14 bases in between. Germline V gives CDR1 SGDLS, CDR2 YYNGEE.